The 24 T cell receptor beta chains in this list originate from one sample, sequenced in a study of Ad26.COV2.S vaccination and SARS-CoV-2 variants. The repertoire was sequenced with immunoSEQ multiplex PCR; TCRdb's copy has only in-frame clones and lacks some. The table records nearly 400,000 clones, 70% to 90% of them present only once. Treatment given: about 20 received Ad26.COV2.S at low or high dose, single or two shots; several received placebo; per-sample allocation not given. Following the first vaccine or placebo injection, samples were taken on day 63. Source: peripheral blood, taken in a trial of Ad26.COV2.S vaccine versus placebo. The origin of the receptors is a person aged 18-65 years who received the Ad26.COV2.S COVID-19 vaccine or a placebo.

The CDR3 loop is CASSGGTSGTYEQYF. The CDR3 coding sequence is TGTGCCAGCAGCGGGGGGACTAGCGGGACCTACGAGCAGTACTTC. The V call is TRBV2, the J call TRBJ2-7; 13 positions match TRBD2. Trimming at V came to 6 bases and at J to 2 bases, leaving 4 bases not matched to a gene. Germline V gene lookup returns CDR1 SNHLY and CDR2 FYNNEI. The CDR3 has 15 residues.

The CDR3 DNA reads TGTGCCAGCAGCCCTGGACTAGCGGTAAACACCGGGGAGCTGTTTTTT. It specifies CASSPGLAVNTGELFF. The chain carries TRBV5-5 and TRBJ2-2; 10 bases align to TRBD2. V was clipped by 4 bases and J by 2 bases; unmatched bases: 5. Germline V gene sequence: CDR1 SGHKS, CDR2 YYEKEE (reference sequence). The CDR3 is 16 amino acids. Variable domain in full (rest from reference TRBV5-5 and TRBJ2-2): DAGVTQSPTHLIKTRGQQVTLRCSPISGHKSVSWYQQVLGQGPQFIFQYYEKEERGRGNFPDRFSARQFPNYSSELNVNALLLGDSALYLCASSPGLAVNTGELFFGEGSRLTVL.

The V call is TRBV11-2, the J call TRBJ2-7; no reliable D call. The V gene's germline CDR1 is SGHAT and CDR2 FQNNGV. Trimming shortened V by 1 base and J by 2 bases, and 6 bases separated the two germline ends. There are 13 residues in the CDR3. CDR3 sequence: CASSLVRTYEQYF. The DNA of the CDR3 is TGTGCCAGCAGCTTAGTCCGCACCTACGAGCAGTACTTC.

V gene TRBV7-9 combines with J gene TRBJ2-3, with D possibly being TRBD2 (5 bases). Per germline, CDR1 SEHNR and CDR2 FQNEAQ (reference sequence). V shed 4 bases and J shed 6 bases, with 20 bases lying between them. There are 16 residues in the CDR3. CDR3 in amino acids: CASSYNRFSDGDTQYF. The CDR3 bases are TGTGCCAGCAGCTATAATCGATTTAGCGATGGGGATACGCAGTATTTT.

The chain uses TRBV5-1 and TRBJ2-7; a weak D match, TRBD1 (6 bases). This CDR3 contains 16 residues. Germline lookup yields CDR1 SGHRS and CDR2 YFSETQ. V shed 0 bases and J shed 0 bases, with 13 bases lying between them. CDR3 sequence: CASSLARTESSYEQYF. The CDR3 DNA reads as TGCGCCAGCAGCTTGGCGCGGACAGAAAGCTCCTACGAGCAGTACTTC. Full variable domain (outside the CDR3, taken from reference TRBV5-1 and TRBJ2-7): KAGVTQTPRYLIKTRGQQVTLSCSPISGHRSVSWYQQTPGQGLQFLFEYFSETQRNKGNFPGRFSGRQFSNSRSEMNVSTLELGDSALYLCASSLARTESSYEQYFGPGTRLTVT.

The chain links TRBV6-1 to TRBJ1-1; D might be TRBD1 (6 bases). The germline gives CDR1 MNHNS, CDR2 SASEGT. V was trimmed by 1 base and J by 5 bases, leaving 14 bases between them. The CDR3 totals 15 residues. DNA for the CDR3: TGTGCCAGCAGTGAAGGAGGGGGGCGCGGGACTGAAGCTTTCTTT. This gives the protein CASSEGGGRGTEAFF.

The chain combines TRBV9 with TRBJ2-2; D call uncertain. Deletions cut 0 bases from V and 13 bases from J, with 16 bases between. The CDR3 is 14 residues long. Germline CDR1 reads SGDLS; CDR2 reads YYNGEE. This CDR3 reads CASSVDPRQSWLFF. In nucleotides, the CDR3 is TGTGCCAGCAGCGTAGACCCACGGCAGAGTTGGCTGTTTTTT.

This chain joins TRBV2 and TRBJ1-2; D may be TRBD1 (5 bases). Trimming pared 6 bases from V and 8 bases from J, leaving 13 bases between. The CDR3 length is 12 residues. Germline V gene sequence: CDR1 SNHLY, CDR2 FYNNEI. CDR3 nucleotide sequence: TGTGCCAGCAGCTCAGGGAGAGGGGGCTACACCTTC. Amino acids: CASSSGRGGYTF.

The CDR3 DNA is TGCGCCAGCAGACCCGGACAGGGAAGTGGGGCCAACGTCCTGACTTTC. Amino acid sequence: CASRPGQGSGANVLTF. The genes are TRBV4-1 and TRBJ2-6; 8 bases match TRBD1. This CDR3 has 16 amino acids. Germline-derived CDR1 and CDR2 are MGHRA and YSYEKL. V lost 6 bases to trimming and J lost 3 bases; unmatched junction nucleotides: 7.

The chain has TRBV27 and TRBJ2-1, with 8 bases aligning to TRBD1. The CDR3 extends over 14 amino acids. Trimming cost V 4 bases and J 4 bases; bases outside gene matches: 3. Germline V lookup: CDR1 MNHEY, CDR2 SMNVEV (reference sequence). CDR3 nucleotide sequence: TGTGCCAGCAGTTACGGACAGGGTTACAATGAGCAGTTCTTC. Translated: CASSYGQGYNEQFF.

The chain employs TRBV7-2 and TRBJ2-2; 7 bases align to TRBD2. V was clipped by 5 bases and J by 6 bases; unmatched bases: 12. Germline CDR1 and CDR2: SGHTA and FQGNSA. This CDR3 region has 16 residues. This CDR3 reads CASSPLPRGIAGELFF. The CDR3 DNA follows: TGTGCCAGCAGCCCCCTGCCGCGGGGGATCGCCGGGGAGCTGTTTTTT.

V is TRBV24-1 and J is TRBJ2-2, with a tentative D call TRBD1 (6 bases). The V end was cut by 9 bases, the J end by 0 bases, with 13 bases between. The CDR3 runs 15 residues. Per the germline V gene, CDR1 is KGHDR and CDR2 is SFDVKD. CDR3 coding DNA: TGTGCCACCGGGACAAGGGGCTCGAACACCGGGGAGCTGTTTTTT. Its translation: CATGTRGSNTGELFF.

The rearrangement links TRBV10-3 to TRBJ1-6; D is ambiguous. CDR3 length: 13 amino acids. Germline CDR1 is ENHRY and CDR2 is SYGVKD. V was cut by 8 bases and J by 7 bases, with 12 bases left in between. This CDR3 reads CAIRGTENSPLHF. The CDR3 bases are TGTGCCATCCGTGGAACTGAGAATTCACCCCTCCACTTT.

V and J are TRBV24-1 and TRBJ2-1, with TRBD1 identical over 10 bases. J gave up 6 bases and V 3 bases, and 4 bases lay outside the gene matches. The CDR3 is 15 amino acids. Germline V gene data show CDR1 as KGHDR and CDR2 as SFDVKD. As DNA, the CDR3 is TGTGCCACCAGTGATGGACAGGGGGGGAGCAATGAGCAGTTCTTC. It translates to CATSDGQGGSNEQFF.

The CDR3 region has the DNA TGCGCCAGCAGCCAAGATGACGGGGTTACAGCTTTCTTT. It is translated as CASSQDDGVTAFF. The chain is built from TRBV4-3 and TRBJ1-1; no clear D gene. The CDR3 contains 13 residues. V lost 0 bases and J lost 10, with 12 bases in between. CDR1 LGHNA and CDR2 YSLEER come from the germline V gene.

The chain carries TRBV23-1 and TRBJ1-1; no clear D. TRBV23-1 is marked as an open reading frame, function uncertain. This CDR3 spans 14 amino acids. Trimming stripped 2 bases from V and 1 base from J, with 8 bases between. CDR3 in DNA: TGCGCCAGCAGTCAAGGTTCAGGGAACACTGAAGCTTTCTTT. The encoded protein is CASSQGSGNTEAFF.

The rearrangement joins TRBV5-1 to TRBJ2-5; D uncertain. There are 13 residues in the CDR3. Trimming took 1 base from V and 3 from J, leaving 7 bases between them. Germline assignment: CDR1 SGHRS and CDR2 YFSETQ. DNA for the CDR3: TGCGCCAGCAGCTTGCTGTCAGAAGAGACCCAGTACTTC. This sequence encodes CASSLLSEETQYF.

V usage is TRBV25-1 and J usage is TRBJ1-2; 7 bases line up with TRBD1. Per germline, CDR1 MGHDK and CDR2 SYGVNS. V dropped 2 bases and J dropped 5; count of bases not matched to a gene: 5. This CDR3 spans 14 amino acids. The CDR3 DNA reads TGTGCCAGCAGTGAACAGGGGGTTGGGTATGGCTACACCTTC. This encodes CASSEQGVGYGYTF.

V usage is TRBV11-3 and J usage is TRBJ1-2; 7 bases agree with TRBD1. V trimming: 5 bases; J trimming: 4 bases; junction bases outside the gene matches: 1. The CDR3 has 12 residues. The V gene's germline CDR1 is SGHNT and CDR2 YENEEA. The CDR3: CASSGTAYGYTF. CDR3 in DNA: TGTGCCAGCAGCGGGACAGCCTATGGCTACACCTTC.

The chain has TRBV9 and TRBJ2-7, with 11 bases aligning to TRBD1. V lost 0 bases and J lost 2; bases outside the gene matches: 1. CDR3 size: 15 residues. Germline loops: CDR1 SGDLS, CDR2 YYNGEE. CDR3 nucleotide sequence: TGTGCCAGCAGCGTAGGGGGACAGGGGGCCTACGAGCAGTACTTC. Amino acids: CASSVGGQGAYEQYF.

The V gene is TRBV24-1, the J gene TRBJ1-5; D is perhaps TRBD1 (6 bases). Between the trimmed V and J ends, which lost 3 bases and 7 bases, there was a span of 12 bases. The V gene's germline CDR1 is KGHDR and CDR2 SFDVKD. This CDR3 is 14 amino acids long. The CDR3 coding sequence is TGTGCCACCAGTGATGCCGGGGGCCGGCAGCCCCAGCATTTT. It specifies CATSDAGGRQPQHF.

V usage is TRBV30 and J usage is TRBJ2-5; D unresolved. Germline CDR1 GTSNPN, CDR2 SVGIG (reference sequence). CDR3 size: 11 residues. Trimming shortened V by 1 base and J by 8 bases, and 8 bases separated the two germline ends. CDR3 in amino acids: CAWSDPQTQYF. Here the CDR3 DNA reads TGTGCCTGGAGTGACCCTCAAACCCAGTACTTC.

This chain uses TRBV2 with TRBJ1-4; D remains unclear. CDR1 is SNHLY and CDR2 is FYNNEI in the germline V gene. This CDR3 has 13 residues. The ends were cut back, 4 bases at V and 10 bases at J, with 13 bases in the middle. The CDR3 DNA reads TGTGCCAGCAGTGCGACGGCGGGAGCAAAACTGTTTTTT. This codes for CASSATAGAKLFF.

This clone was counted only a few times. This chain joins TRBV6-4 and TRBJ2-3; TRBD2 matches at 7 bases. V lost 4 bases to trimming and J lost 6 bases; unmatched junction nucleotides: 7. Germline V gene data show CDR1 as MRHNA and CDR2 as SNTAGT. The CDR3 is 14 residues long. The CDR3 is CASSAGLVGDTQYF. CDR3 in DNA: TGTGCCAGCAGTGCCGGACTAGTAGGGGATACGCAGTATTTT.